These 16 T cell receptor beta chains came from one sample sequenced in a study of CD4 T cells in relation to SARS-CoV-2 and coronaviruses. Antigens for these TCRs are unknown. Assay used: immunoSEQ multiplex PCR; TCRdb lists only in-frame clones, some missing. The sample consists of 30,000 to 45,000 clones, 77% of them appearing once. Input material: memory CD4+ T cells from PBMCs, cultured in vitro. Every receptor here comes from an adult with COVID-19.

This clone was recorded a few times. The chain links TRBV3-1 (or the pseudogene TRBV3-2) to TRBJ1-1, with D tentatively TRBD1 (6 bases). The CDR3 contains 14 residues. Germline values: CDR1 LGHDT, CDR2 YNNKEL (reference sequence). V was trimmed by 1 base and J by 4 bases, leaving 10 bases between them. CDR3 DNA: TGTGCCAGCAGCCAAGGGGGGCGAGGCACTGAAGCTTTCTTT. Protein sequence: CASSQGGRGTEAFF.

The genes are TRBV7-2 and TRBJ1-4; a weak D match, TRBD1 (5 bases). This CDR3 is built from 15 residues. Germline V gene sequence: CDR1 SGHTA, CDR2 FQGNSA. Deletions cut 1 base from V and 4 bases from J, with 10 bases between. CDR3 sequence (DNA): TGTGCCAGCAGCTTAGTCGCCAGGGTTAATGAAAAACTGTTTTTT. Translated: CASSLVARVNEKLFF.

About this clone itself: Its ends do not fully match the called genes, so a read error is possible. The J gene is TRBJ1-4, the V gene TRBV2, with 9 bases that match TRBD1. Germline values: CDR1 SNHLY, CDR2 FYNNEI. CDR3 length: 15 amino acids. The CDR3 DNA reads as TGTGCCGGCAGAACAGGGGGCCTGGTTAATGAAAAACTGTTTTTT. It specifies CAGRTGGLVNEKLFF.

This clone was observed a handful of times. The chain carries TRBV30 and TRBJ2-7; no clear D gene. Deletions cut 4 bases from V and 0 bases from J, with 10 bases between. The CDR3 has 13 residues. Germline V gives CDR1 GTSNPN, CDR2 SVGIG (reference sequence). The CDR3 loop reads CAWNADSSYEQYF. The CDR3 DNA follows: TGTGCCTGGAACGCGGATAGCTCCTACGAGCAGTACTTC.

The CDR3 region is CASSTRQGGETQYF. DNA of the CDR3: TGTGCCAGCAGCACCCGACAGGGGGGAGAGACCCAGTACTTC. The chain has TRBV7-7 and TRBJ2-5, with 9 bases identical to TRBD1. Trimming at V came to 5 bases and at J to 4 bases, leaving 5 bases not matched to a gene. Germline assignment: CDR1 SSHAT and CDR2 FNYEAQ (reference sequence). This CDR3 region has 14 residues.

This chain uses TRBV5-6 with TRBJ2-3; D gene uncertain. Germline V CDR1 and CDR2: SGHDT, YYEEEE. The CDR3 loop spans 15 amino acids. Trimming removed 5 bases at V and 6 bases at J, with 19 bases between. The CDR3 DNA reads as TGTGCCAGCAGGAAGACCGTGCATCTAGTGGATACGCAGTATTTT. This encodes CASRKTVHLVDTQYF. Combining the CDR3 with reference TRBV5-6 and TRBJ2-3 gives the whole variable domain DAGVTQSPTHLIKTRGQQVTLRCSPKSGHDTVSWYQQALGQGPQFIFQYYEEEERQRGNFPDRFSGHQFPNYSSELNVNALLLGDSALYLCASRKTVHLVDTQYFGPGTRLTVL.

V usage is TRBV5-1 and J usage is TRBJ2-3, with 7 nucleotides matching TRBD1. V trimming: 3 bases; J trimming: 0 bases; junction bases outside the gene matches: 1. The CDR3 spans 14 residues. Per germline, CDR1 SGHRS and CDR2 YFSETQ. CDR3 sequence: CASSWGQSTDTQYF. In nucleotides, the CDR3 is TGCGCCAGCAGCTGGGGACAGAGCACAGATACGCAGTATTTT.

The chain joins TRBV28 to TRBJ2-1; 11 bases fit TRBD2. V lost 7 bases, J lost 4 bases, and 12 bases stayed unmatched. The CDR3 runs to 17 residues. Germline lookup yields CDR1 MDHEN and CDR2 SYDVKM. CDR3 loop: CASTPLATSGGYNEQFF. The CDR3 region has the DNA TGTGCCAGCACCCCTCTTGCCACTAGCGGGGGATACAATGAGCAGTTCTTC. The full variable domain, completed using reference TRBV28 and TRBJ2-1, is DVKVTQSSRYLVKRTGEKVFLECVQDMDHENMFWYRQDPGLGLRLIYFSYDVKMKEKGDIPEGYSVSREKKERFSLILESASTNQTSMYLCASTPLATSGGYNEQFFGPGTRLTVL.

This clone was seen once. CDR3 coding DNA: TGTGCCACCAGCAGAGTGATCCACTATTTGGATACGCAGTATTTT. Its protein product is CATSRVIHYLDTQYF. The V gene is TRBV15, the J gene TRBJ2-3; D call uncertain. The V and J ends lost 1 base and 6 bases respectively, with 14 bases between them. Germline-derived CDR1 and CDR2 are LNHNV and YYDKDF (reference sequence). The CDR3 is made up of 15 amino acids.

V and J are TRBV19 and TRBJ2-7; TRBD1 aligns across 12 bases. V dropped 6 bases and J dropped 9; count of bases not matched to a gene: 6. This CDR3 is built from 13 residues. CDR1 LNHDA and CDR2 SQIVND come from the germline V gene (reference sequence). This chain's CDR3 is CASRPGQGARQYF. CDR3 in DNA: TGTGCCAGTAGACCGGGACAGGGGGCGCGGCAGTACTTC.

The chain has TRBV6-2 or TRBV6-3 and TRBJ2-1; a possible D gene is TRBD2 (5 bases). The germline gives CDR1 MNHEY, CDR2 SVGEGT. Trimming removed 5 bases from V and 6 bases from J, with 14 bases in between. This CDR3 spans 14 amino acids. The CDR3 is CASSLLAVGNEQFF. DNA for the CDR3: TGTGCCAGCAGTCTTCTAGCAGTAGGCAATGAGCAGTTCTTC.

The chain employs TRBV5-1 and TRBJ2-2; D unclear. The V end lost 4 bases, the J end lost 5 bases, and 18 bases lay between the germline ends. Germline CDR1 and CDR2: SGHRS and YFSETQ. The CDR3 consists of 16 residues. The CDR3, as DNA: TGCGCCAGCAGCCTCGACCCGCCCCGGCGGACCGGGGAGCTGTTTTTT. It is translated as CASSLDPPRRTGELFF.

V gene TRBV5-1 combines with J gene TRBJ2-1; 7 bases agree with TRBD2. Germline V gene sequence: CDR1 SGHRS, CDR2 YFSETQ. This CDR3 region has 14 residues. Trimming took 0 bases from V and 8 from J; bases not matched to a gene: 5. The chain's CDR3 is CASSLGLAGDEQFF. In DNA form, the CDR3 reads TGCGCCAGCAGCTTGGGATTAGCGGGCGATGAGCAGTTCTTC.

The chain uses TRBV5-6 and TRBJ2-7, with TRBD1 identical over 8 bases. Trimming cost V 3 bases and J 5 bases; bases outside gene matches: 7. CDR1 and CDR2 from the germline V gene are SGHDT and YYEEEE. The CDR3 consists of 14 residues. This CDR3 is CASSWTGIRDEQYF. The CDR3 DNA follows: TGTGCCAGCAGCTGGACAGGGATTAGGGACGAGCAGTACTTC.

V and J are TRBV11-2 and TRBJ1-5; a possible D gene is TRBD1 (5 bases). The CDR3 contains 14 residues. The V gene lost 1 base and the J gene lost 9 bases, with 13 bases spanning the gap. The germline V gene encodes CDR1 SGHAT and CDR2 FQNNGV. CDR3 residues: CASSLVGGAGPQHF. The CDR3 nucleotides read TGTGCCAGCAGCTTAGTTGGGGGTGCGGGGCCCCAGCATTTT.

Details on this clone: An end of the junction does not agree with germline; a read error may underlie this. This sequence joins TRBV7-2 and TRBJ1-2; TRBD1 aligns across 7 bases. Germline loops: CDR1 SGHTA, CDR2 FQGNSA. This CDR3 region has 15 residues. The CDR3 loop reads CASSEDRASLYGYIF. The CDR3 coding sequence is TGTGCCAGCAGCGAAGACAGGGCTTCCCTTTATGGCTACATCTTC.